Sequencing of this T cell receptor beta chain was carried out in a study of OX40 agonist ivuxolimab in advanced cancers. V was clipped by 8 bases and J by 8 bases, with 14 bases between them. The CDR3 sequence is 12 residues long. Germline V gene data show CDR1 as SGHDT and CDR2 as YYEEEE. Assay used: immunoSEQ multiplex PCR; TCRdb lists only in-frame clones, some missing. The table includes about 85,000 clones, around 86% detected once. The sequenced sample was CD4+ or CD8+ T cells sorted from blood, obtained in a trial of the OX40 agonist ivuxolimab. The source of this sequence is an adult with an advanced solid tumor such as melanoma, head and neck, liver or kidney cancer. The chain is built from TRBV5-6 and TRBJ2-4, with a tentative D call TRBD1 (5 bases). CDR3 DNA sequence: TGTGCCAGTAGACAGAAAGGGGACATTCAGTACTTC. Protein sequence: CASRQKGDIQYF.